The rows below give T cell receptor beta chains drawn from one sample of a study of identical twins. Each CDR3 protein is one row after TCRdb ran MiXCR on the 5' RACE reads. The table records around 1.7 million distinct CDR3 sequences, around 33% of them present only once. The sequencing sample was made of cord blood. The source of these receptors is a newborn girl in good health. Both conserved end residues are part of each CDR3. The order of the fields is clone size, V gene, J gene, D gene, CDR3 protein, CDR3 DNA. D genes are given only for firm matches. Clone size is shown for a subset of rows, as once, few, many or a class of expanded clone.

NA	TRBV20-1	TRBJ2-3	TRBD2	CSARDSWTSVGTIDTQYF	TGCAGTGCTAGAGATAGTTGGACTAGCGTAGGTACGATAGATACGCAGTATTTT
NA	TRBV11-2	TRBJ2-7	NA	CASSLAGASASYEQYF	TGTGCCAGCAGCTTAGCCGGGGCTAGCGCCTCCTACGAGCAGTACTTC
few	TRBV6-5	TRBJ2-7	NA	CASSYTGTATYEQYF	TGTGCCAGCAGTTACACCGGGACGGCGACCTACGAGCAGTACTTC
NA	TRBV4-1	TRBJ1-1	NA	CASRALARVGKEAFF	TGCGCCAGCAGGGCACTAGCAAGGGTGGGGAAAGAAGCTTTCTTT
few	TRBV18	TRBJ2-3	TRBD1	CASSPDRALRDTQYF	TGTGCCAGCTCACCGGACAGGGCGTTAAGGGATACGCAGTATTTT
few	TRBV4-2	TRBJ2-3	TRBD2	CASTLGLAGEGTDTQYF	TGTGCCAGCACCCTAGGACTAGCGGGGGAGGGGACAGATACGCAGTATTTT
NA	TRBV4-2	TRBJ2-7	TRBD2	CASSQPGLAGVGYEQYF	TGTGCCAGCAGCCAACCGGGACTAGCGGGAGTGGGCTACGAGCAGTACTTC
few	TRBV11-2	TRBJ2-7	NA	CASSPMGVYEQYF	TGTGCCAGCAGCCCGATGGGGGTCTACGAGCAGTACTTC
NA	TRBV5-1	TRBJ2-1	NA	CASGGANVHEQFF	TGCGCCAGCGGGGGGGCAAATGTTCATGAGCAGTTCTTC
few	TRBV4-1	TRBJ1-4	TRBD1	CASSQVSYRGPNEKLFF	TGCGCCAGCAGCCAAGTCTCCTACAGGGGGCCTAATGAAAAACTGTTTTTT
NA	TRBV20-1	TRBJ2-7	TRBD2	CSARPRTSGRASYNEQYF	TGCAGTGCTAGACCCCGGACTAGCGGGAGGGCTTCCTACAATGAGCAGTACTTC
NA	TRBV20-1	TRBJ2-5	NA	CSARDGGQVTETQYF	TGCAGTGCTAGAGACGGGGGACAAGTCACAGAGACCCAGTACTTC
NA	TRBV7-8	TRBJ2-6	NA	CASSLRFPEPPSGANVPTF	TGTGCCAGCAGCTTAAGGTTCCCCGAACCTCCTTCTGGGGCCAACGTCCCGACTTTC
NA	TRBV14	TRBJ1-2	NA	CASSQGRGYYGYTF	TGTGCCAGCAGCCAAGGGAGGGGTTACTATGGCTACACCTTC
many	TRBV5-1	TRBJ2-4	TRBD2	CASSFVAGAKNIQYF	TGCGCCAGCAGCTTCGTAGCGGGAGCCAAAAACATTCAGTACTTC
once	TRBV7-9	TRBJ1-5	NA	CASSSTDQPQHF	TGTGCCAGCAGCTCAACAGATCAGCCCCAGCATTTT
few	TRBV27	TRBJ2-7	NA	CASSFLGPLGPYEQYF	TGTGCCAGCAGTTTCCTCGGGCCCTTAGGACCCTACGAGCAGTACTTC
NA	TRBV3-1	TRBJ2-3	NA	CASSRGAIDTQYF	TGTGCCAGCAGCCGGGGGGCCATAGATACGCAGTATTTT
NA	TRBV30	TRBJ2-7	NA	CAWRTYEQYF	TGTGCCTGGAGGACATACGAGCAGTACTTC
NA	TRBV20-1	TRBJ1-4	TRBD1	CGATDRGVFEKLFF	TGCGGGGCAACAGACAGGGGGGTTTTTGAAAAACTGTTTTTT
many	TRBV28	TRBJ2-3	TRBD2	CASSPIAGGPTDTQYF	TGTGCCAGCAGTCCCATAGCGGGAGGTCCCACAGATACGCAGTATTTT
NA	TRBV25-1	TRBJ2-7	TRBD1	CASSEQGALDEQYF	TGTGCCAGCAGTGAACAGGGGGCTCTGGACGAGCAGTACTTC
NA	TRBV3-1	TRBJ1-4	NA	CASRPQGGGEKLFF	TGTGCCAGCAGGCCCCAGGGAGGAGGTGAAAAACTGTTTTTT
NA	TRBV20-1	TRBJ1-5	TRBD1	CSANLRTGGGAQPQHF	TGCAGTGCTAACCTGAGGACAGGTGGAGGGGCTCAGCCCCAGCATTTT
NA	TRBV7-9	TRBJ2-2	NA	CASSLGAPYTGELFF	TGTGCCAGCAGCTTAGGGGCTCCCTACACCGGGGAGCTGTTTTTT
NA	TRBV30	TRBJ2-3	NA	CAWSVRATDTQYF	TGTGCCTGGAGTGTACGGGCCACAGATACGCAGTATTTT
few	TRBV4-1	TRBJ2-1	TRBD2	CASSQGAPRLAGKYNEQFF	TGCGCCAGCAGCCAAGGGGCCCCACGACTAGCGGGGAAATACAATGAGCAGTTCTTC
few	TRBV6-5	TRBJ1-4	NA	CASSPGPYATNEKLFF	TGTGCCAGCAGCCCGGGACCGTATGCAACTAATGAAAAACTGTTTTTT
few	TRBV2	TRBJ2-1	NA	CASSNQAHEQFF	TGTGCCAGCAGTAACCAGGCCCATGAGCAGTTCTTC
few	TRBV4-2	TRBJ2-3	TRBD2	CASSGTSGFSTDTQYF	TGTGCCAGCAGTGGGACTAGCGGCTTCAGCACAGATACGCAGTATTTT
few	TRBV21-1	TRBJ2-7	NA	CASSKLGSRGLAYEQYF	TGTGCCAGCAGCAAGTTGGGGAGCCGGGGGCTGGCCTACGAGCAGTACTTC
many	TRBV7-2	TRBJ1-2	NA	CASSLGQGVYTF	TGTGCCAGCAGCTTGGGGCAGGGAGTCTACACCTTC